One and the same sample provided the 20 T cell receptor beta chains below, sequenced in a study of shared clonotypes between healthy human individuals. Method: immunoSEQ multiplex PCR; TCRdb's copy keeps in-frame clones and lacks some. The profile covers about 680,000 clones, with 72% appearing a single time and 1.5% to 2% taken by the ten largest. Specimen: memory CD4+ T cells sorted from blood. Subset specified: CD45RA-negative fraction. Receptors originate from a woman younger than 45 in good health.

The rearrangement uses TRBV7-6 and TRBJ1-1; TRBD1 matches at 8 bases. Germline assignment: CDR1 SGHVS and CDR2 FNYEAQ. The CDR3 totals 16 residues. V gave up 0 bases and J gave up 1 base; unmatched junction bases: 4. Here the CDR3 reads CASSLARGRENTEAFF. CDR3 sequence (DNA): TGTGCCAGCAGCTTAGCCAGGGGGCGAGAGAACACTGAAGCTTTCTTT.

This clone occurred once. This rearrangement joins TRBV5-6 to TRBJ2-1; D ambiguous. V lost 0 bases to trimming and J lost 8 bases, with 3 bases between them. Germline V gene data show CDR1 as SGHDT and CDR2 as YYEEEE. This CDR3 is built from 11 residues. The DNA for the CDR3 is TGTGCCAGCAGCTTGGTAGATGAGCAGTTCTTC. Translation: CASSLVDEQFF.

Worth noting for this clone: The same CDR3 arises from other DNA sequences in this sample as well. V and J are TRBV29-1 and TRBJ2-5; D unresolved. Germline lookup yields CDR1 SQVTM and CDR2 ANQGSEA. The CDR3 has 11 amino acids. V lost 4 bases and J lost 4, with 7 bases in between. In nucleotides, the CDR3 is TGCAGCGTTGTTTGGGGAGAGACCCAGTACTTC. It codes for CSVVWGETQYF.

This chain joins TRBV28 and TRBJ2-1; D possibly corresponds to TRBD2 (6 bases). The CDR3 totals 14 residues. V was pared by 6 bases and J by 8 bases, with 17 bases between. Germline V gene data show CDR1 as MDHEN and CDR2 as SYDVKM. CDR3 region: CASSKTSSYHEQFF. The DNA of the CDR3 is TGTGCCAGCAGCAAGACTAGTTCTTATCATGAGCAGTTCTTC.

J is TRBJ2-7 and V is TRBV28, with TRBD2 identical over 13 bases. Germline-derived CDR1 and CDR2 are MDHEN and SYDVKM. This CDR3 comprises 16 residues. Germline trimming cut 6 bases from V and 2 bases from J; bases unmatched to any gene: 7. CDR3 bases: TGTGCCAGCAGCAAGGGGACTAGCGGGATGACCTACGAGCAGTACTTC. Translating gives CASSKGTSGMTYEQYF.

This chain joins TRBV5-1 and TRBJ2-5; 9 bases align to TRBD1. Germline lookup yields CDR1 SGHRS and CDR2 YFSETQ. CDR3 length: 14 amino acids. The V and J ends lost 4 bases and 6 bases, in that order; junction bases with no gene match: 7. The CDR3 loop is CASSPDRGMKTQYF. The CDR3 DNA is TGCGCCAGCAGCCCGGACAGGGGCATGAAGACCCAGTACTTC.

With respect to this clone: A much larger clone differs by one base, so this may be a read error. The rearrangement joins TRBV7-3 to TRBJ1-1; TRBD1 aligns across 9 bases. Germline values: CDR1 SGHTA, CDR2 FQGTGA. Trimming took 3 bases from V and 5 from J; bases not matched to a gene: 1. CDR3 length: 13 residues. In DNA form, the CDR3 reads TGTGCCAGCAGCTTGACAGGGGGGACTGAAGCTTTCTTT. Protein: CASSLTGGTEAFF.

V gene TRBV10-3 combines with J gene TRBJ2-1; TRBD2 agrees at 10 bases. This CDR3 spans 13 amino acids. Germline CDR1 and CDR2: ENHRY and SYGVKD. V lost 6 bases to trimming and J lost 10 bases; unmatched junction nucleotides: 6. The CDR3 DNA reads TGTGCCATCAGGGAAGCGGGAGGGGGCGAGCAGTTCTTC. Translating it yields CAIREAGGGEQFF.

This clone was recorded at least ten times. The V gene is TRBV7-3, the J gene TRBJ1-1; no firm D call. From germline, CDR1 is SGHTA and CDR2 FQGTGA. CDR3 length: 13 residues. Trimming removed 6 bases from V and 3 bases from J, with 11 bases in between. CDR3 in amino acids: CASSPFQDTEAFF. The CDR3, as DNA: TGTGCCAGCAGTCCGTTCCAGGACACTGAAGCTTTCTTT.

The rearrangement links TRBV5-1 to TRBJ2-7, with TRBD1 matching over 8 bases. The V segment lost 5 bases and the J segment 3 bases; nucleotides outside the gene matches: 7. CDR1 SGHRS and CDR2 YFSETQ come from the germline V gene. The CDR3 consists of 14 residues. The CDR3, as DNA: TGCGCCAGCAGTAGACCGGGACAGGTCTACGAGCAGTACTTC. It is translated as CASSRPGQVYEQYF.

The chain joins TRBV28 to TRBJ2-7; TRBD2 agrees at 16 bases. Looked up from germline, CDR1 is MDHEN and CDR2 is SYDVKM. The CDR3 length is 16 residues. Trimming removed 8 bases from V and 4 bases from J; junction bases left unmatched: 8. CDR3 DNA sequence: TGTGCCAGCGCCGGCGGGACTAGCGGGAGGGCGTACGAGCAGTACTTC. It translates to CASAGGTSGRAYEQYF.

This chain uses TRBV6-6 with TRBJ2-5, with 8 bases that match TRBD2. V was clipped by 7 bases and J by 5 bases; unmatched bases: 15. This CDR3 spans 16 amino acids. Germline assignment: CDR1 MNHNY and CDR2 SVGAGI (reference sequence). CDR3 amino acids: CASTPRGGLVGETQYF. The CDR3 bases are TGTGCCAGCACTCCCCGCGGGGGGCTGGTGGGGGAGACCCAGTACTTC.

This chain links TRBV12-2 with TRBJ2-1; the D call in the table, TRBD1, was not verified against the DNA. TRBV12-2 is a known pseudogene. CDR3 length equals 17 residues. The CDR3 reads CASRLAPCRGVWNEQFF. The CDR3 nucleotides are TGTGCAAGTCGCTTAGCCCCATGCAGGGGTGTATGGAATGAGCAGTTCTTC.

This clone was picked up a small number of times. V gene TRBV6-5 combines with J gene TRBJ2-7, with D possibly matching TRBD1 (6 bases). Germline loops: CDR1 MNHEY, CDR2 SVGAGI. There are 15 residues in the CDR3. Trimming removed 7 bases at V and 5 bases at J, with 21 bases between. The CDR3, as DNA: TGTGCCAGCAAAAGGACTCGGCAGGGGTCCGACGAGCAGTACTTC. It yields the protein CASKRTRQGSDEQYF.

The chain employs TRBV10-3 and TRBJ2-1, with unresolved D. The CDR3 is 15 amino acids. Trimming took off 0 bases at V and 9 bases at J, with 15 bases between the two ends. Germline V gene sequence: CDR1 ENHRY, CDR2 SYGVKD. The DNA for the CDR3 is TGTGCCATCAGTGAGTCGAGGACGGATGGTGGTGAGCAGTTCTTC. It translates to CAISESRTDGGEQFF.

This clone has a single count. V is TRBV10-3 and J is TRBJ2-7; the D gene could be TRBD1 or TRBD2 (5 bases each). Looked up from germline, CDR1 is ENHRY and CDR2 is SYGVKD. This CDR3 is 13 amino acids long. V was pared by 8 bases and J by 4 bases, with 15 bases between. This CDR3 reads CAIAGTSGYEQYF. The CDR3 coding sequence is TGTGCCATCGCCGGGACCTCAGGTTACGAGCAGTACTTC.

V and J are TRBV6-1 and TRBJ1-1, with 8 bases that match TRBD1. Germline V CDR1 and CDR2: MNHNS, SASEGT. V gave up 5 bases and J gave up 8 bases; unmatched junction bases: 10. This CDR3 contains 14 residues. The CDR3 nucleotides are TGTGCCAGCAGTTTGGGACAGGTTCCTTCCGAAGCTTTCTTT. Its protein product is CASSLGQVPSEAFF.

The chain recombines TRBV11-2 with TRBJ2-7; the match to TRBD1 covers 8 bases. The CDR3 extends over 14 amino acids. Germline CDR1 is SGHAT and CDR2 is FQNNGV. The V segment lost 6 bases and the J segment 7 bases; nucleotides outside the gene matches: 11. DNA for the CDR3: TGTGCCAGCAGTCACCGGACAGGGACGGGGGAGCAGTACTTC. This translates into CASSHRTGTGEQYF. The full variable domain, rest sourced from reference TRBV11-2 and TRBJ2-7, is EAGVAQSPRYKIIEKRQSVAFWCNPISGHATLYWYQQILGQGPKLLIQFQNNGVVDDSQLPKDRFSAERLKGVDSTLKIQPAKLEDSAVYLCASSHRTGTGEQYFGPGTRLTVT.

This chain joins TRBV12-2 and TRBJ1-2; the table's D call, TRBD1, has no DNA check behind it. TRBV12-2 is a known pseudogene. This CDR3 has 17 amino acids. CDR3 coding DNA: TGTGCAAGTCGCTTAACACCACAGGGGGCGCGTAACTATGGCTACACCTTC. Its protein is CASRLTPQGARNYGYTF.

This clone was seen just once. The rearrangement links TRBV6-6 to TRBJ1-1; D possibly corresponds to TRBD1 (6 bases). This CDR3 is built from 16 residues. Trimming shortened V by 2 bases and J by 5 bases, and 18 bases separated the two germline ends. Germline CDR1 and CDR2: MNHNY and SVGAGI (reference sequence). In DNA form, the CDR3 reads TGTGCCAGCAGTTACCCTCGGGGGGGGCATGGTACTGAAGCTTTCTTT. Encoded protein: CASSYPRGGHGTEAFF.